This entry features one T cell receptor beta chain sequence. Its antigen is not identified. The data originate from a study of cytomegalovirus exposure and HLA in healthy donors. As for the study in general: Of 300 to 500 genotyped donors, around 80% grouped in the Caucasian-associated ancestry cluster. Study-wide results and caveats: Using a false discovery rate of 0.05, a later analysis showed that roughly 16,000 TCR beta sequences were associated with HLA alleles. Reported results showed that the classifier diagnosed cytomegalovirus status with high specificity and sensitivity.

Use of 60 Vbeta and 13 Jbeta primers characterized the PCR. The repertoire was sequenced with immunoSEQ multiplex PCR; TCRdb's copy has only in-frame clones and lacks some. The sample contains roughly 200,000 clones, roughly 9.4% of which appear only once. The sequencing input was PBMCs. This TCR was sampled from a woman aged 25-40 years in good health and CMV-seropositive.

CDR3 sequence (DNA): TGTGCCAGCTCACGGGATCAGGGGACCCCCTACGAGCAGTACTTC. This codes for CASSRDQGTPYEQYF. The chain employs TRBV18 and TRBJ2-7, with D perhaps matching TRBD1 (6 bases). The CDR3 consists of 15 residues. Looked up from germline, CDR1 is KGHSH and CDR2 is LQKENI. The ends were cut back, 4 bases at V and 2 bases at J, with 15 bases in the middle.